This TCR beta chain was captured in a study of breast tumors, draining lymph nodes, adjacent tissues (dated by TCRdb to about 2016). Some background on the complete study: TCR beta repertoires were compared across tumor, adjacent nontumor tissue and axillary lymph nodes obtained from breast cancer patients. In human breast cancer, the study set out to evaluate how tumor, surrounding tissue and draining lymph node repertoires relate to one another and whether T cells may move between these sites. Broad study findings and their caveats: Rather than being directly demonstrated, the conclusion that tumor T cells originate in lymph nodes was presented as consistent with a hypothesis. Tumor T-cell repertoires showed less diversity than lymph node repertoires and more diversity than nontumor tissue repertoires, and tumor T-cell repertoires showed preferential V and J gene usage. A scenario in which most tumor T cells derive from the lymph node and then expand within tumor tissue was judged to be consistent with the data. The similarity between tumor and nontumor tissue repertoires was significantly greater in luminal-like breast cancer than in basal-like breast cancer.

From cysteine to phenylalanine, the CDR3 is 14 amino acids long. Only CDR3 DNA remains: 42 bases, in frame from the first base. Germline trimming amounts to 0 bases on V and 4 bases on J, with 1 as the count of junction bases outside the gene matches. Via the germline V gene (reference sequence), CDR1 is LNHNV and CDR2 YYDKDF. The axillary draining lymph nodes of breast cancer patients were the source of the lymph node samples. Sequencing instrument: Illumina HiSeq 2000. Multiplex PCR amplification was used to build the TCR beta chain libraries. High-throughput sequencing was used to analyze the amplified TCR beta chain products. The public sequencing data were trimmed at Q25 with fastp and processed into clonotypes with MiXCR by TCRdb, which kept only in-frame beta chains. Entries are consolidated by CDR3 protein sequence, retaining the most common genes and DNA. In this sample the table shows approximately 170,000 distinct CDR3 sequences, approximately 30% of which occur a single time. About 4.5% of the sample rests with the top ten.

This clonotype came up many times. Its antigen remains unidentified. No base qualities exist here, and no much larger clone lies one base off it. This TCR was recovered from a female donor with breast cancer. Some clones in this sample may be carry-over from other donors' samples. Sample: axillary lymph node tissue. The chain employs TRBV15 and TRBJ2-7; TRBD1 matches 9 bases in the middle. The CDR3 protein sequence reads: CATSREGTGYEQYF. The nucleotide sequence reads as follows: TGTGCCACCAGCAGAGAGGGGACAGGGTACGAGCAGTACTTC.